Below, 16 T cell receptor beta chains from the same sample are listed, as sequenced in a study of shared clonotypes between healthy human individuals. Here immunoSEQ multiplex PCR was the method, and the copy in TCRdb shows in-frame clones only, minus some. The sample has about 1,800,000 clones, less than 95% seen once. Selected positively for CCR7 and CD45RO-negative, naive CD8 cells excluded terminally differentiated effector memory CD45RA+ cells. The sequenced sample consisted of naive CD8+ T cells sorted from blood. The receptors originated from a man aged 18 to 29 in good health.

DNA of the CDR3: TGTGCCAGCAACGAGGGAGGAGGGAGTCAGCCCCAGCATTTT. It yields the protein CASNEGGGSQPQHF. The V and J genes are TRBV9 and TRBJ1-5; D not certain. The CDR3 spans 14 residues. The germline V gene has CDR1 SGDLS and CDR2 YYNGEE. V shed 6 bases and J shed 6 bases, with 16 bases lying between them.

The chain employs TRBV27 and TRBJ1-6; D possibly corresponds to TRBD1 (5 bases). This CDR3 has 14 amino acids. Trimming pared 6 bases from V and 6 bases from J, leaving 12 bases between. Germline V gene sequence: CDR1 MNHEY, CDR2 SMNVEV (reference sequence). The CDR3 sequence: CASSKGSGNSPLHF. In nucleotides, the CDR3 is TGTGCCAGCAGCAAGGGGTCGGGTAATTCACCCCTCCACTTT.

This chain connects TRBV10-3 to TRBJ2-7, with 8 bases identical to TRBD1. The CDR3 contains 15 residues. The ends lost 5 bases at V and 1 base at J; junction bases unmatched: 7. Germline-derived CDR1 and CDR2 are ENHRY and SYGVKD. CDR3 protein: CAISFTGGVSYEQYF. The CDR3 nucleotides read TGTGCCATCAGTTTCACAGGGGGAGTGTCCTACGAGCAGTACTTC.

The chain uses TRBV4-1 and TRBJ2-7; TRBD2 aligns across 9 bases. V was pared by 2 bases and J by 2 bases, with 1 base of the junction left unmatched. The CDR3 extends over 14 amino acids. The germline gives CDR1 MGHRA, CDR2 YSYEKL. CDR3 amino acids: CASSQIAGAYEQYF. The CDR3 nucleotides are TGCGCCAGCAGCCAAATAGCGGGAGCCTACGAGCAGTACTTC.

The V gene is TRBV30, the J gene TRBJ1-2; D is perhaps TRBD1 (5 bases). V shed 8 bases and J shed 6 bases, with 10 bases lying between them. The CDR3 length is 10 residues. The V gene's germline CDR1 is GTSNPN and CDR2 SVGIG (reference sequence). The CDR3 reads CAGAGHGYTF. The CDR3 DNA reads TGTGCCGGGGCAGGCCATGGCTACACCTTC.

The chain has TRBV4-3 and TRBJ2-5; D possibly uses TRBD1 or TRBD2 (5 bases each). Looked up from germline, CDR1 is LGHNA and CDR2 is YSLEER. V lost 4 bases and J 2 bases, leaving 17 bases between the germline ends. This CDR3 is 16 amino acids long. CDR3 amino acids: CASSPQGEGSQETQYF. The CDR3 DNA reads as TGCGCCAGCAGCCCCCAGGGAGAAGGATCACAAGAGACCCAGTACTTC.

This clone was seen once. The DNA of the CDR3 is TGCGCCAGCAGCCTCCTAAGACTAGGCGAGCAGTACTTC. Encoded protein: CASSLLRLGEQYF. The chain uses TRBV5-1 and TRBJ2-7, with D possibly matching TRBD2 (6 bases). Trimming left V 4 bases short and J 6 bases short, with 14 bases between. Germline V gives CDR1 SGHRS, CDR2 YFSETQ. The CDR3 length is 13 residues.

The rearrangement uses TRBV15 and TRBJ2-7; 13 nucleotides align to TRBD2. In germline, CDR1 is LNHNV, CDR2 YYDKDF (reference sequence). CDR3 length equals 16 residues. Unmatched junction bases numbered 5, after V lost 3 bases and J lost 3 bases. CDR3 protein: CATSSPGLAGFYEQYF. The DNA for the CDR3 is TGTGCCACCAGCAGTCCGGGACTAGCGGGATTCTACGAGCAGTACTTC.

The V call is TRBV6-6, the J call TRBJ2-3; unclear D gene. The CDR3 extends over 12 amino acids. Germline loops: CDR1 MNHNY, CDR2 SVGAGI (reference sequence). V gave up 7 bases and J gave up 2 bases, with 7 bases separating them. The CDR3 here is CASISNTDTQYF. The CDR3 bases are TGTGCCAGCATCTCTAACACAGATACGCAGTATTTT.

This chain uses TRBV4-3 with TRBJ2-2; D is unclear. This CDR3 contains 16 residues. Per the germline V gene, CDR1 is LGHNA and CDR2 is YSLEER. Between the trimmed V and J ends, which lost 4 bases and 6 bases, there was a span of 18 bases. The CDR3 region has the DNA TGCGCCAGCAGCCCCCCCGCCGGGCTTGCTCCCGGGGAGCTGTTTTTT. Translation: CASSPPAGLAPGELFF.

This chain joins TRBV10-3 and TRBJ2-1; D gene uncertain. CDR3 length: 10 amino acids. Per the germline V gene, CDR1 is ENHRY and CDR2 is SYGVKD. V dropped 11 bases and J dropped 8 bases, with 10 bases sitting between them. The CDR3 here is CAVGRDEQFF. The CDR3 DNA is TGTGCCGTCGGTCGCGATGAGCAGTTCTTC.

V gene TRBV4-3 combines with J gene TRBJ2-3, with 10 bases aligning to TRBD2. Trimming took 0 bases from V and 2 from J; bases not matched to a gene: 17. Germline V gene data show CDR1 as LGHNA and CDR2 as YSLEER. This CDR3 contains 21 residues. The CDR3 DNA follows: TGCGCCAGCAGCCAAGATGGCCTAGCGGGAGAGTGGGTTGTATCCACAGATACGCAGTATTTT. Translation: CASSQDGLAGEWVVSTDTQYF.

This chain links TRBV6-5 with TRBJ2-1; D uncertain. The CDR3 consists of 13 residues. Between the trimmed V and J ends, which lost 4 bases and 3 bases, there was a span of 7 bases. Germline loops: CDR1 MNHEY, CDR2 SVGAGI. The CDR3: CASSLGNYNEQFF. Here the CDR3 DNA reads TGTGCCAGCAGTTTGGGGAACTACAATGAGCAGTTCTTC.

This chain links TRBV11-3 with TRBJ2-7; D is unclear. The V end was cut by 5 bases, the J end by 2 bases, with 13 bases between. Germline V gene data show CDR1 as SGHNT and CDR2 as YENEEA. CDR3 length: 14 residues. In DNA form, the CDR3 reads TGTGCCAGCAGCGCCCCAGTGATGACCTACGAGCAGTACTTC. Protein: CASSAPVMTYEQYF.

The CDR3 bases are TGTGCCAGCAGGACGGACAGGGAAGGCGGTCAGCCCCAGCATTTT. Protein: CASRTDREGGQPQHF. The V call is TRBV6-5, the J call TRBJ1-5, with TRBD1 identical over 8 bases. J lost 6 bases, V lost 6 bases, and 10 bases had no gene match. The germline V gene has CDR1 MNHEY and CDR2 SVGAGI. This CDR3 contains 15 residues.

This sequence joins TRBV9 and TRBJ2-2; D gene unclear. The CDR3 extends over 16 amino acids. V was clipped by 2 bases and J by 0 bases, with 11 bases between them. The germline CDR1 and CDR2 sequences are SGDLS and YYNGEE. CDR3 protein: CASSVTAGSNTGELFF. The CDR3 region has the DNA TGTGCCAGCAGCGTCACAGCCGGGTCGAACACCGGGGAGCTGTTTTTT.